The clone carrying this T cell receptor (beta chain) has just a few counts. The V gene's germline CDR1 is SEHNR and CDR2 FQNEAQ (reference sequence). V lost 4 bases to trimming and J lost 4 bases, with 16 bases between them. This CDR3 region has 15 residues. The sample belongs to a study of identical twins. Template switching added a universal primer site; cDNA carried unique molecular identifiers. MiXCR was run by TCRdb on the 5' RACE reads, yielding one entry per CDR3 protein. Seen here are 1,800,000 or so distinct CDR3 sequences, around 29% observed once, and the top ten hold 0.27%. Specimen: cord blood. This sequence was found in a newborn girl in good health. This chain joins TRBV7-9 and TRBJ1-2, with D perhaps matching TRBD1 (6 bases). CDR3 amino acids: CASSYSLVGGYGYTF. As DNA, the CDR3 is TGTGCCAGCAGCTACTCCCTCGTAGGGGGCTATGGCTACACCTTC.